This TCR beta chain was retrieved from a study of STAT3 mutations in large granular lymphocyte leukemia. Overall study findings and caveats: Every T-LGLL patient had at least one immunodominant TCRbeta clonotype. Clonal expansion was inferred from other time points because no sample existed at each clone's first appearance.

Profiling relied on immunoSEQ multiplex PCR, and the TCRdb table lists in-frame clones only, not all of them. The table records about 19,000 clones, 80% to 95% of them present only once. In germline, CDR1 is WSHSY, CDR2 SAAADI. V shed 3 bases, J shed 3 bases, and the junction held 19 bases outside the gene matches. The CDR3 is made up of 19 amino acids. Of note for this clone: The antigen is unknown.

This chain connects TRBV10-2 to TRBJ2-7, with 8 bases identical to TRBD1. This sequence was found in a man in his 60s with T-cell large granular lymphocyte leukemia. Some clones in this sample may be carry-over from other donors' samples. The material sequenced was peripheral blood mononuclear cells. The CDR3 nucleotides are TGCGCCAGCAGTGAACCCCCCAGGACAGGGAATCCTCCTAGCTACGAGCAGTACTTC. This sequence encodes CASSEPPRTGNPPSYEQYF.